The T cell receptor (beta chain) described here comes from a study of T cells in Graves' hyperthyroidism and ophthalmopathy. Study-wide background: Specimen type is peripheral blood, collected at initial diagnosis prior to any treatment. Study outcomes and limitations: Blood held most thyroid clonotypes expanded above 0.001 frequency. Onset of ophthalmopathy came a median about 6.5 months after the model predicted it.

TCR beta CDR3 regions were amplified from RNA transcripts. With the HTBI primer set, the TCR CDR3 went through a first round of RT-PCR. TCRdb reprocessed the multiplex PCR reads via MiXCR and lists one record per CDR3 protein. The sample contains about 600,000 distinct CDR3 sequences, approximately 15% of which appear only once. Under 3 months was the duration of disease in ophthalmopathy patients, who also had a Clinical Activity Score of at least 3 and a NOSPECS grade of at least 4. This clonotype was counted at least ten times. Its antigen is still unknown. J was trimmed by 4 bases and V by 4 bases; bases with no gene match: 6. From germline, CDR1 is LGHDT and CDR2 YNNKEL (reference sequence). This CDR3 has 15 residues.

This clonotype was sampled from a woman aged 18-30 years with Graves' ophthalmopathy. The sequencing sample was made of blood. The chain is built from TRBV3-1 and TRBJ2-1; 8 bases fit TRBD2. This CDR3 reads CASSRGLGDYNEQFF. The CDR3 DNA is TGTGCCAGCAGCCGGGGACTAGGCGATTACAATGAGCAGTTCTTC.